The following is a TCR beta chain sequence with its context. This specimen comes from a study of blood T cell repertoires in COVID-19. On the study more broadly: The samples span acute and convalescent COVID-19 from the United States, Italy and Spain.

The protocol was immunoSEQ multiplex PCR, while the TCRdb copy is restricted to in-frame clones and leaves out a portion. The profile shows roughly 170,000 clones, 86% of them singletons. The germline V gene has CDR1 MDHEN and CDR2 SYDVKM. V lost 10 bases to trimming and J lost 7 bases; unmatched junction nucleotides: 5. This CDR3 comprises 11 residues. J is TRBJ1-2 and V is TRBV28; TRBD1 matches 8 bases. This sequence was found in a man between 65 and 80 years old with active or convalescent COVID-19. What was sequenced was peripheral blood. CDR3 loop: CANGQGGGYTF. Written as DNA, the CDR3 is TGTGCCAATGGACAGGGCGGTGGCTACACCTTC.